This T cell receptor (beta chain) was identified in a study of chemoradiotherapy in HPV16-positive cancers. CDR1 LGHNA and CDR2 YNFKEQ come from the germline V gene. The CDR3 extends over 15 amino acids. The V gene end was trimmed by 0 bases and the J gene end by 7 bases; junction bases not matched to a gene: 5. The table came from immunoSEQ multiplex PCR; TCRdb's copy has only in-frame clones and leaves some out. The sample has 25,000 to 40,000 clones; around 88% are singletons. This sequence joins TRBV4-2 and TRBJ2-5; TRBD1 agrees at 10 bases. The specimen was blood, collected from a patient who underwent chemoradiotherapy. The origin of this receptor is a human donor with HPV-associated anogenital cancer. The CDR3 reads CASSQDRDRGPTQYF. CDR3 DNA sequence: TGTGCCAGCAGCCAAGACCGGGACAGGGGACCGACCCAGTACTTC.